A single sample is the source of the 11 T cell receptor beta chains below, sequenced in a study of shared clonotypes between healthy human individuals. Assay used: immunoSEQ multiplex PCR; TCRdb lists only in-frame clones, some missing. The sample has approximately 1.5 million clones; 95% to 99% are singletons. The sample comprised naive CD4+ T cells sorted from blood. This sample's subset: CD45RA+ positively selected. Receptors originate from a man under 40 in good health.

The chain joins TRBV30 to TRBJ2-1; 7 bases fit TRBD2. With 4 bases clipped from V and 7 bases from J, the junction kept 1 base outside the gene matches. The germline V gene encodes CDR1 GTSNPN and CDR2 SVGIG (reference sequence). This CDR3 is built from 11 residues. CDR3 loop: CAWKGGNEQFF. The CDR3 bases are TGTGCCTGGAAGGGAGGGAATGAGCAGTTCTTC. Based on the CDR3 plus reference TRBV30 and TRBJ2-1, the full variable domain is SQTIHQWPATLVQPVGSPLSLECTVEGTSNPNLYWYRQAAGRGLQLLFYSVGIGQISSEVPQNLSASRPQDRQFILSSKKLLLSDSGFYLCAWKGGNEQFFGPGTRLTVL.

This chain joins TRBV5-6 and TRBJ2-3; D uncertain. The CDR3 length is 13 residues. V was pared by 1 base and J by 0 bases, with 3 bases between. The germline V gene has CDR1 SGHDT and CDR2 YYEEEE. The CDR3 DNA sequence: TGTGCCAGCAGCTTGTCTAGCACAGATACGCAGTATTTT. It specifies CASSLSSTDTQYF.

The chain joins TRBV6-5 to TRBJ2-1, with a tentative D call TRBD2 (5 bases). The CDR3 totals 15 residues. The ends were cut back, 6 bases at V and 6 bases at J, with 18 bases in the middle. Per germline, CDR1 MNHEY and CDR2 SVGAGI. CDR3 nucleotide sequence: TGTGCCAGCAGATCAAGCGGAGGATCCACCAATGAGCAGTTCTTC. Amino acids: CASRSSGGSTNEQFF.

The CDR3 loop reads CASSLQGLVNTEAFF. In DNA, the CDR3 is TGTGCCAGCAGCTTGCAGGGTTTGGTGAACACTGAAGCTTTCTTT. J is TRBJ1-1 and V is TRBV5-4, with D perhaps matching TRBD1 (5 bases). The V end was cut by 1 base, the J end by 0 bases, with 10 bases between. Germline lookup yields CDR1 SGHNT and CDR2 YYREEE (reference sequence). CDR3 length: 15 residues.

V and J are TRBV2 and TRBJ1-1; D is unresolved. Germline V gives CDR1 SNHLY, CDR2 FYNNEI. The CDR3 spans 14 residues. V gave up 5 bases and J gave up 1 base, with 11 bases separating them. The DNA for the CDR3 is TGTGCCAGCAGTAGAGACCAACAGAACACTGAAGCTTTCTTT. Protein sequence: CASSRDQQNTEAFF.

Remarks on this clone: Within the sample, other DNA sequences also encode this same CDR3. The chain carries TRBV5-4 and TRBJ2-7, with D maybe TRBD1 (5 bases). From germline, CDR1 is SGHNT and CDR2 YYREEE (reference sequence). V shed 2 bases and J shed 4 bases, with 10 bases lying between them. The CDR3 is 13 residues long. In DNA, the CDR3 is TGTGCCAGCAGCTTCCGACAGTCGTACGAGCAGTACTTC. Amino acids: CASSFRQSYEQYF.

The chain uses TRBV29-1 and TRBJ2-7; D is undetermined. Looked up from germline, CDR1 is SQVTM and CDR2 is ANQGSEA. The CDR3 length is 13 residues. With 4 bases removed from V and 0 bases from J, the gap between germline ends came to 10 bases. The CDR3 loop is CSVAGRSSYEQYF. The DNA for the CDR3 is TGCAGCGTTGCGGGTAGGAGCTCCTACGAGCAGTACTTC.

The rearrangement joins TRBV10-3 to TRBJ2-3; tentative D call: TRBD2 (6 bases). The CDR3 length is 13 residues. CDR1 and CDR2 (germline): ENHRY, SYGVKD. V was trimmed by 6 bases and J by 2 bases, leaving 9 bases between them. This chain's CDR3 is CAIRGGATDTQYF. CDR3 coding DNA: TGTGCCATCAGAGGAGGGGCCACAGATACGCAGTATTTT.

The chain's CDR3 is CASSLVSGVTDTQYF. The CDR3 DNA sequence: TGTGCCAGCAGCTTGGTTAGCGGGGTCACAGATACGCAGTATTTT. The chain is built from TRBV5-6 and TRBJ2-3; the match to TRBD2 covers 8 bases. There are 15 residues in the CDR3. Germline lookup yields CDR1 SGHDT and CDR2 YYEEEE. V lost 0 bases, J lost 2 bases, and 2 bases stayed unmatched.

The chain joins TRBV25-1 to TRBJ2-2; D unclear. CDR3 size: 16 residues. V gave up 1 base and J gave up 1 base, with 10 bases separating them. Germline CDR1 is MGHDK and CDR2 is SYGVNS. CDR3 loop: CASSELRSENTGELFF. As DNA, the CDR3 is TGTGCCAGCAGTGAATTGAGGTCAGAGAACACCGGGGAGCTGTTTTTT.

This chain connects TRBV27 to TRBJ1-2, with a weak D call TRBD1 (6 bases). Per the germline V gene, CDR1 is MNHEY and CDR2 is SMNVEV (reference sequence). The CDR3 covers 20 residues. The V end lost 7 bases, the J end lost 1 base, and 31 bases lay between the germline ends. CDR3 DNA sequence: TGTGCCAGCAAGGGTTGGGCGGACAGAGTAGGTAAAGAGTTTAACTATGGCTACACCTTC. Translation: CASKGWADRVGKEFNYGYTF.